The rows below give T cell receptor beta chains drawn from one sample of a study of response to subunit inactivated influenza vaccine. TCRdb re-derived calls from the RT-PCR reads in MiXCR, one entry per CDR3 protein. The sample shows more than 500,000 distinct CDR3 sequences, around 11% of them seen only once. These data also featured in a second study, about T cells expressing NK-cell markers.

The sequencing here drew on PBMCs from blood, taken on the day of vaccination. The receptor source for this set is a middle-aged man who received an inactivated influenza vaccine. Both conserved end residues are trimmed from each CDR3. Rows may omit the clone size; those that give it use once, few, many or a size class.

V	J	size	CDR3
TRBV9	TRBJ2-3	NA	ASSATRGTNTQY
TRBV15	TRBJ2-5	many	ATSPGRIQETQY
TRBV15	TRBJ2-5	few	ATRRGGLADQETQY
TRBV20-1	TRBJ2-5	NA	SATSGSNPKETQY
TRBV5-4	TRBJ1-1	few	ASSLAGGAGGEAF
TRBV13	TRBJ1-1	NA	ASSLAFGTGNTEAF
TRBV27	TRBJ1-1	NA	ASSLRYQGMNTEAF
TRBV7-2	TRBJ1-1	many	ASSFGYTGPTEAF
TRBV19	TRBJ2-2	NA	ASSFTSATGELF
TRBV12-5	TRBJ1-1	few	ASGLLTRNEAF
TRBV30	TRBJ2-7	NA	AWSVPGRPREQY
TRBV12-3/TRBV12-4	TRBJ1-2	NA	ASSFAGYGYT
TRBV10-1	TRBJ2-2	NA	ASSGSRAGELF
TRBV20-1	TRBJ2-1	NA	SARDGDRVINEQF
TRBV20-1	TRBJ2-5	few	SARRFAPYQETQY
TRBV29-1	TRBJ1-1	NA	SVEFRLENTEAF
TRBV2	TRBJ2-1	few	ASSDSEIEQF
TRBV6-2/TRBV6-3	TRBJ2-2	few	ASSPGQGTNTGELF
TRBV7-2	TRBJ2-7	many	ASRSPASYEQY
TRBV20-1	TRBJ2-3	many	SAIRDINTDTQY
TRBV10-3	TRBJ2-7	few	AIRDFGGAYEQY
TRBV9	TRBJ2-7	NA	ASSGTSGGGSYEQY
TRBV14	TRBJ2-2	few	ASSQVAFTGELF
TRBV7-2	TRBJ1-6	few	ASSLGVDNSPLH
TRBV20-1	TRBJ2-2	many	SARAGGTTGELF
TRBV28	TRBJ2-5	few	ASSNPRGGGETQY
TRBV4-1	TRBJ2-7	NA	ASSQDWGENEQY
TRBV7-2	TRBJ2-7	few	ASSLAPGAGYEQY
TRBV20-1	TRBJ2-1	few	SARGGQGAQYNEQF
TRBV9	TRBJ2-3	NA	ASSPTGDHPKDTQY
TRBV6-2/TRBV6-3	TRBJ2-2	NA	ASSPIGTANTGELF
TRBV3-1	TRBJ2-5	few	ASSPPGRRETQY
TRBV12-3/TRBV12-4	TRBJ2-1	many	ASSLVDRGGSEQF
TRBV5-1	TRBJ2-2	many	ASTAIANTGELF
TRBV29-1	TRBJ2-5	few	SVGAQGAGETQY
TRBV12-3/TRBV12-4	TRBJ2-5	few	ASSATDLQETQY
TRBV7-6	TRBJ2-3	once	ASSSRDPRTTDTQY
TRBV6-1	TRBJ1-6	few	ASRWTGSYNSPLH
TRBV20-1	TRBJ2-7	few	SAEKRDSLPYEQY
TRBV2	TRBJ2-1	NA	ASKRDWANDEQF
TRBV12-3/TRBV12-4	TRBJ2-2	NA	ASSIRKEGLASAGELF
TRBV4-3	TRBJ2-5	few	ASSQDTGQGTQY
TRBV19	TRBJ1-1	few	ASSDGPSLHTEAF
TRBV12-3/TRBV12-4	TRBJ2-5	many	ASSLGLAGEQETQY
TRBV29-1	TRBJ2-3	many	SFWVRGSTDTQY
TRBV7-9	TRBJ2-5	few	ASTTYQETQY
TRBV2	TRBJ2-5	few	ASSPSGGTRQETQY
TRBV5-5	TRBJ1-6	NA	ASSFAPGARDSPLH